These T cell receptor beta chains were read from a single sample in a study of PD-L1 blockade in urothelial cancer. Assay: immunoSEQ multiplex PCR; the TCRdb copy retains only in-frame clones and omits some. The sample shows more than 90,000 clones, roughly 87% of them seen only once. Sample: PBMCs, taken around atezolizumab (anti-PD-L1) treatment. The receptors were gathered from a man in his sixties with urothelial cancer. Both conserved end residues are part of each CDR3. A D gene is named only where the DNA matches it firmly. Rows give clone size only sometimes, using once, few, many, or a class for an expanded clone.

D	V	size	J	CDR3	DNA
TRBD1	TRBV10-3	NA	TRBJ2-2	CATVGTGNTGELFF	TGTGCCACCGTGGGGACAGGGAACACCGGGGAGCTGTTTTTT
TRBD1	TRBV5-6	NA	TRBJ2-5	CASSSGTGRETQYF	TGTGCCAGCAGCTCCGGGACAGGTCGGGAGACCCAGTACTTC
NA	TRBV4-2	NA	TRBJ1-1	CASSPETGRINTEAFF	TGTGCCAGCAGCCCGGAGACGGGTAGGATCAACACTGAAGCTTTCTTT
NA	TRBV10-3	NA	TRBJ1-5	CAISGSVQRQPQHF	TGTGCCATCAGTGGTTCCGTCCAGCGCCAGCCCCAGCATTTT
TRBD1	TRBV28	few	TRBJ2-2	CASSSGQGVYTGELFF	TGTGCCAGCAGCTCGGGACAGGGGGTATACACCGGGGAGCTGTTTTTT
TRBD1	TRBV6-1	NA	TRBJ2-7	CASRGQGAGEQYF	TGTGCCAGCAGAGGACAGGGGGCGGGGGAGCAGTACTTC
NA	TRBV21-1	NA	TRBJ2-3	CASSKIGGQFTDTQYF	TGTGCCAGCAGCAAAATAGGGGGCCAGTTCACAGATACGCAGTATTTT
NA	TRBV6-5	NA	TRBJ1-5	CASRRAQNYQPQHF	TGTGCCAGCAGGCGCGCACAGAATTATCAGCCCCAGCATTTT
NA	TRBV11-2	NA	TRBJ2-7	CASSLVTGAYEQYF	TGTGCCAGCAGCTTAGTCACAGGCGCCTACGAGCAGTACTTC
NA	TRBV19	NA	TRBJ2-1	CATQTDDHPEQFF	TGTGCCACCCAGACAGATGATCATCCTGAGCAGTTCTTC
TRBD1	TRBV9	NA	TRBJ2-2	CASSVVPDRGPGGELFF	TGTGCCAGCAGCGTAGTTCCGGACAGGGGACCTGGCGGGGAGCTGTTTTTT
TRBD1	TRBV29-1	NA	TRBJ2-5	CSVAGQGAQETQYF	TGCAGCGTTGCCGGACAGGGGGCCCAAGAGACCCAGTACTTC